Listed below are T cell receptor beta chains from one sample, sequenced in a study of T-cell memory formation after mild COVID-19. Via MiXCR, TCRdb re-called the 5' RACE reads, giving one row per CDR3 protein. The table includes roughly 130,000 distinct CDR3 sequences, about 18% detected once. Sequenced sample: PBMCs or a T cell subset sorted from them (not recorded which). Every receptor here comes from a man in his late teens or twenties who had mild COVID-19 (a few samples of this study predate the infection). Cell type and time point are not known. Both conserved end residues are part of each CDR3. The order of the fields is clone size, J gene, D gene, V gene, CDR3 protein, CDR3 DNA. D genes are given only for firm matches. The size entry is marked missing in some rows and otherwise reads once, few, many or a size class.

few TRBJ2-6 - TRBV19 CASSPAVPTSGANVLTF TGTGCCAGTAGTCCCGCAGTCCCTACATCTGGGGCCAACGTCCTGACTTTC
few TRBJ2-1 - TRBV7-2 CASSFGPAEQFF TGTGCCAGCAGCTTCGGGCCTGCCGAGCAGTTCTTC
few TRBJ1-1 - TRBV20-1 CSARKWDGANTEAFF TGCAGTGCTAGAAAATGGGACGGCGCGAACACTGAAGCTTTCTTT
many TRBJ1-2 - TRBV7-2 CASSPDASWGYTF TGTGCCAGCAGCCCTGACGCATCATGGGGCTACACCTTC
many TRBJ1-5 - TRBV7-8 CASSLGGGQPQHF TGTGCCAGCAGCTTAGGTGGGGGTCAGCCCCAGCATTTT
- TRBJ2-2 TRBD2 TRBV3-1 CASSGRGSGRTGELFF TGTGCCAGCAGCGGGAGGGGTAGCGGAAGGACCGGGGAGCTGTTTTTT
few TRBJ1-1 TRBD1 TRBV6-5 CASSYSIWTGEGTEAFF TGTGCCAGCAGTTACTCGATTTGGACAGGAGAAGGCACTGAAGCTTTCTTT
- TRBJ2-5 - TRBV5-1 CASSLDGPFQETQYF TGCGCCAGCAGCTTAGACGGACCTTTCCAAGAGACCCAGTACTTC
- TRBJ2-2 TRBD1 TRBV5-4 CASSFETGVYTGELFF TGTGCCAGCAGCTTCGAGACAGGGGTGTACACCGGGGAGCTGTTTTTT
- TRBJ2-1 - TRBV5-1 CASSPTIASGAYNEQLF TGCGCCAGCAGCCCAACTATAGCGAGCGGAGCTTACAATGAGCAGTTATTC
- TRBJ2-3 TRBD1 TRBV18 CASSLIGTVDTDTQYF TGTGCCAGCTCACTCATAGGGACAGTAGATACAGATACGCAGTATTTT
many TRBJ2-5 - TRBV12-3/TRBV12-4 CASSLQGEETQYF TGTGCCAGCAGCTTACAGGGAGAAGAGACCCAGTACTTC
- TRBJ2-3 - TRBV5-4 CASSLGGIGTDTQYF TGTGCCAGCAGCTTGGGGGGCATCGGCACAGATACGCAGTATTTT